This TCR beta chain was profiled in a study of tissue T cells after allogeneic stem cell transplantation. Note on this clone: Each gene name is a mouse one. The CDR3 end lies 1 residue beyond the end of the read and is filled in from the germline J gene.

CDR3 sequences, V/J genes, frequencies and template counts came from survey-depth TCRbeta sequencing. TCRdb's table, derived via immunoSEQ multiplex PCR, lists solely in-frame clones and lacks some. This sample yields about 22,000 clones, of which 72% are seen a single time; around 0.66% belongs to the top ten. Germline V gives CDR1 FNHDT, CDR2 SITEND (reference sequence). V lost 3 bases to trimming and J lost 3 bases; unmatched junction nucleotides: 4. This CDR3 spans 15 amino acids. Sequencing was done on a sample of spleen. This chain uses TRBV19 with TRBJ1-1, with TRBD1 identical over 11 bases. The sequence was collected from a female BALB/c mouse in good health. As its MHC haplotype, the strain has H2-d. This CDR3 is CASSRPGQGDTEVFF. Partial CDR3 DNA: TGTGCCAGCAGTAGGCCGGGACAGGGGGACACAGAAGTCTTC.